The 7 T cell receptor beta chains below were found in one sample sequenced in a study of blood T cell repertoires in COVID-19. This table comes from immunoSEQ multiplex PCR, and its TCRdb copy is limited to in-frame clones, with some not included. This table holds some 43,000 clones, about 91% found once. Specimen: peripheral blood. The receptor set was obtained from a man aged 60 to 69 with active COVID-19.

This clone was detected only once. The rearrangement links TRBV7-3 to TRBJ2-5, with a weak D call TRBD2 (6 bases). V was trimmed by 5 bases and J by 5 bases, leaving 18 bases between them. Germline CDR1 SGHTA, CDR2 FQGTGA. This CDR3 is built from 15 residues. The CDR3 DNA follows: TGTGCCAGCAGCCGGGGGACTCACTACAGGGAGACCCAGTACTTC. This gives the protein CASSRGTHYRETQYF.

This chain connects TRBV4-1 to TRBJ2-2, with unresolved D. The germline gives CDR1 MGHRA, CDR2 YSYEKL. V was trimmed by 1 base and J by 4 bases, leaving 7 bases between them. The CDR3 length is 14 residues. CDR3 loop: CASSQVQTTGELFF. In DNA form, the CDR3 reads TGCGCCAGCAGCCAAGTACAAACCACCGGGGAGCTGTTTTTT.

This sequence joins TRBV19 and TRBJ2-7; D gene ambiguous. V was pared by 5 bases and J by 6 bases, with 11 bases between. This CDR3 comprises 12 residues. Germline V gene lookup returns CDR1 LNHDA and CDR2 SQIVND (reference sequence). CDR3 bases: TGTGCCAGTAGTCCCCGGCCGGGCGAGCAGTACTTC. It is translated as CASSPRPGEQYF.

This clone showed up just a few times. V gene TRBV7-2 combines with J gene TRBJ2-3; 7 positions match TRBD2. The CDR3 runs to 15 residues. Trimming removed 1 base from V and 2 bases from J; junction bases left unmatched: 3. Germline lookup yields CDR1 SGHTA and CDR2 FQGNSA. Here the CDR3 DNA reads TGTGCCAGCAGCTTAGTCGGGACTACCACAGATACGCAGTATTTT. Translation: CASSLVGTTTDTQYF.

This chain joins TRBV7-2 and TRBJ2-7, with D hard to call. Germline lookup yields CDR1 SGHTA and CDR2 FQGNSA. V was shortened by 2 bases and J by 3 bases, with 5 bases between the two germline ends. The CDR3 totals 12 residues. The CDR3 DNA reads TGTGCCAGCAGCTTAAACAGCTACGAGCAGTACTTC. Residues: CASSLNSYEQYF.

The gene calls are TRBV12-3 or TRBV12-4 and TRBJ1-4; D gene uncertain. V was clipped by 1 base and J by 13 bases, with 7 bases between them. The CDR3 is 11 residues long. The CDR3 protein is CASSLEERLFF. The CDR3 bases are TGTGCCAGCAGTTTAGAGGAGAGACTGTTTTTT.

The rearrangement joins TRBV7-2 to TRBJ1-2; TRBD1 matches at 8 bases. Germline V CDR1 and CDR2: SGHTA, FQGNSA. This CDR3 has 14 residues. V lost 4 bases to trimming and J lost 3 bases; unmatched junction nucleotides: 4. CDR3 nucleotides: TGTGCCAGCAGCTCCACGACAGGGGACTATGGCTACACCTTC. It is translated as CASSSTTGDYGYTF. Complete variable domain (other parts from reference TRBV7-2 and TRBJ1-2): GAGVSQSPSNKVTEKGKDVELRCDPISGHTALYWYRQSLGQGLEFLIYFQGNSAPDKSGLPSDRFSAERTGGSVSTLTIQRTQQEDSAVYLCASSSTTGDYGYTFGSGTRLTVV.